The 24 T cell receptor beta chains presented below share a single source sample, sequenced in a study of shared clonotypes between healthy human individuals. Only CD45RO-negative cells positively selected for CCR7 counted as naive CD8 cells, so terminally differentiated effector memory CD45RA+ cells were excluded. TCRdb's table, derived via immunoSEQ multiplex PCR, lists solely in-frame clones and lacks some. The sample has nearly 2 million clones, about 95% seen once. Sequencing was performed on naive CD8+ T cells sorted from blood. These receptor sequences come from a man aged 18 to 30 in good health.

The CDR3 nucleotides are TGTGCCAGCAGTTTATTGGGGGTGGGGCGCGGGGAGAACACTGAAGCTTTCTTT. It yields the protein CASSLLGVGRGENTEAFF. The chain uses TRBV27 and TRBJ1-1, with a possible D match to TRBD1 (5 bases). V shed 1 base and J shed 1 base, with 19 bases lying between them. This CDR3 contains 18 residues. The germline V gene has CDR1 MNHEY and CDR2 SMNVEV (reference sequence).

The genes are TRBV6-5 and TRBJ2-5, with 10 positions matching TRBD2. CDR3 size: 16 residues. J was trimmed by 5 bases and V by 0 bases; bases with no gene match: 6. The germline gives CDR1 MNHEY, CDR2 SVGAGI. The chain's CDR3 is CASSYSGSGGTETQYF. Written as DNA, the CDR3 is TGTGCCAGCAGTTACTCCGGTAGCGGGGGGACGGAGACCCAGTACTTC.

This clone was counted once. This CDR3 is also generated by other DNA sequences in the sample. J is TRBJ1-6 and V is TRBV9; no firm D call. Trimming stripped 2 bases from V and 9 bases from J, with 6 bases between. The CDR3 loop spans 12 amino acids. Germline CDR1 is SGDLS and CDR2 is YYNGEE. The CDR3 reads CASSVVGSPLHF. CDR3 DNA: TGTGCCAGCAGCGTTGTGGGTTCACCCCTCCACTTT.

The chain's CDR3 is CAVRDRGQNEQFF. DNA of the CDR3: TGTGCCGTCCGGGACAGGGGGCAAAATGAGCAGTTCTTC. The genes are TRBV6-6 and TRBJ2-1, with 12 bases fitting TRBD1. The CDR3 sequence is 13 residues long. Losses at the gene ends were 11 bases for V and 7 bases for J; bases not matched to a gene: 6. The germline V gene has CDR1 MNHNY and CDR2 SVGAGI (reference sequence).

The chain uses TRBV5-4 and TRBJ2-3; 10 bases map to TRBD2. Germline values: CDR1 SGHNT, CDR2 YYREEE (reference sequence). After removal of 3 bases from V and 1 base from J, the junction contained 2 bases not matched to a gene. CDR3 length: 15 residues. CDR3 nucleotides: TGTGCCAGCAGCTCCGGGACTAGCGGCACAGATACGCAGTATTTT. Residues: CASSSGTSGTDTQYF.

This clone was recorded once. The chain carries TRBV11-2 and TRBJ2-1; D remains unclear. This CDR3 region has 15 residues. Germline CDR1 and CDR2: SGHAT and FQNNGV. V was shortened by 1 base and J by 4 bases, with 11 bases between the two germline ends. CDR3 DNA sequence: TGTGCCAGCAGCTTAGGCGACAACGTTTACAATGAGCAGTTCTTC. Residues: CASSLGDNVYNEQFF.

V usage is TRBV30 and J usage is TRBJ2-7, with a tentative D call TRBD2 (6 bases). Trimming cost V 2 bases and J 3 bases, with 14 bases left between them. The CDR3 loop spans 14 amino acids. CDR1 GTSNPN and CDR2 SVGIG come from the germline V gene (reference sequence). CDR3 sequence (DNA): TGTGCCTGGAGTATGGAGGGCAACTTCTACGAGCAGTACTTC. Protein product: CAWSMEGNFYEQYF.

The chain joins TRBV7-3 to TRBJ2-3, with D possibly being TRBD2 (5 bases). CDR3 length: 13 residues. V lost 5 bases and J 5 bases, leaving 11 bases between the germline ends. Germline-derived CDR1 and CDR2 are SGHTA and FQGTGA. The CDR3 bases are TGTGCCAGCAGCCCCCGAGGGTTAGATACGCAGTATTTT. Its protein is CASSPRGLDTQYF.

This clone was observed once. The junction departs from germline at one end; a sequencing error may be responsible. The chain employs TRBV7-9 and TRBJ2-2; D ambiguous. Germline V gives CDR1 SEHNR, CDR2 FQNEAQ (reference sequence). The CDR3 length is 14 residues. CDR3 loop: CASSRSENTRELFF. The CDR3 DNA reads as TGTGCCAGCAGCCGCTCGGAGAACACCAGGGAGCTGTTTTTT.

V usage is TRBV15 and J usage is TRBJ1-5; D gene ambiguous. This CDR3 has 15 amino acids. Germline-derived CDR1 and CDR2 are LNHNV and YYDKDF (reference sequence). The V end lost 5 bases, the J end lost 5 bases, and 16 bases lay between the germline ends. The CDR3 bases are TGTGCCACCAGCGACGGACGCTCCCAATATCAGCCCCAGCATTTT. The encoded protein is CATSDGRSQYQPQHF.

Comments on this clone: The sample contains more than one DNA sequence encoding this CDR3. The chain recombines TRBV7-9 with TRBJ2-7; D is uncertain. CDR3 length: 13 amino acids. Germline-derived CDR1 and CDR2 are SEHNR and FQNEAQ (reference sequence). V lost 1 base, J lost 4 bases, and 8 bases lay in between. CDR3 nucleotides: TGTGCCAGCAGCTTAGGCCCGGATTACGAGCAGTACTTC. Translating it yields CASSLGPDYEQYF.

The V call is TRBV5-4, the J call TRBJ1-5, with 10 bases matching TRBD1. The germline CDR1 and CDR2 sequences are SGHNT and YYREEE (reference sequence). Trimming removed 4 bases from V and 2 bases from J; junction bases left unmatched: 3. The CDR3 is 15 residues long. The CDR3 sequence: CASSRGQGGNQPQHF. Written as DNA, the CDR3 is TGTGCCAGCAGCCGAGGACAGGGGGGCAATCAGCCCCAGCATTTT.

This clone was seen once. The V call is TRBV19, the J call TRBJ2-7; perhaps TRBD2 as D (5 bases). Trimming shortened V by 3 bases and J by 2 bases, and 14 bases separated the two germline ends. Germline V gene lookup returns CDR1 LNHDA and CDR2 SQIVND (reference sequence). The CDR3 contains 15 residues. The CDR3 protein is CASSIYYGETYEQYF. For the CDR3, the DNA is TGTGCCAGTAGTATCTATTACGGGGAGACCTACGAGCAGTACTTC.

This chain links TRBV5-1 with TRBJ2-7; TRBD2 agrees at 7 bases. Germline CDR1 reads SGHRS; CDR2 reads YFSETQ. V dropped 6 bases and J dropped 0; count of bases not matched to a gene: 6. The CDR3 has 14 amino acids. Written as DNA, the CDR3 is TGCGCCAGCAAGGATGGCGGGAGCTCCTACGAGCAGTACTTC. Amino acids: CASKDGGSSYEQYF.

The genes are TRBV10-3 and TRBJ2-7, with D possibly TRBD2 on 5 matching bases. CDR3 length: 12 residues. The germline V gene has CDR1 ENHRY and CDR2 SYGVKD. Trimming left V 6 bases short and J 6 bases short, with 12 bases between. DNA for the CDR3: TGTGCCATCAGCCTCCTAGGGAGCGAGCAGTACTTC. Protein: CAISLLGSEQYF.

This sequence joins TRBV2 and TRBJ2-7, with 12 bases matching TRBD2. Trimming at V came to 4 bases and at J to 1 base, leaving 8 bases not matched to a gene. CDR1 and CDR2 from the germline V gene are SNHLY and FYNNEI. This CDR3 is 17 amino acids long. The chain's CDR3 is CASSVPGLAGSSYEQYF. CDR3 coding DNA: TGTGCCAGCAGTGTACCCGGACTAGCGGGGAGTTCCTACGAGCAGTACTTC.

V and J are TRBV28 and TRBJ2-7; a weak D match, TRBD2 (5 bases). The germline V and J ends were trimmed by 7 bases and 4 bases, with 17 bases remaining between them. There are 14 residues in the CDR3. CDR1 and CDR2 from the germline V gene are MDHEN and SYDVKM. The CDR3 coding sequence is TGTGCCAGCATGTCGTCCCGGGATCTTTACGAGCAGTACTTC. Translation: CASMSSRDLYEQYF.

This clone was recorded once. J is TRBJ2-7 and V is TRBV27; TRBD2 aligns across 11 bases. V trimming: 5 bases; J trimming: 0 bases; junction bases outside the gene matches: 6. There are 16 residues in the CDR3. Germline assignment: CDR1 MNHEY and CDR2 SMNVEV (reference sequence). The CDR3 nucleotides read TGTGCCAGCAGTCTAGCTAGCGGGGGGAGCTCCTACGAGCAGTACTTC. It encodes CASSLASGGSSYEQYF.

The chain carries TRBV6-5 and TRBJ2-1; a possible D gene is TRBD1 (5 bases). Trimming removed 5 bases from V and 4 bases from J, with 15 bases in between. This CDR3 is built from 15 residues. Germline CDR1 is MNHEY and CDR2 is SVGAGI. This CDR3 is CASSAPASGYNEQFF. CDR3 coding DNA: TGTGCCAGCAGTGCTCCGGCATCAGGGTACAATGAGCAGTTCTTC.

The J gene is TRBJ1-2, the V gene TRBV7-9, with 8 bases fitting TRBD1. With V trimmed by 5 bases and J by 3 bases, 8 bases remained unmatched. This CDR3 has 15 residues. The germline V gene encodes CDR1 SEHNR and CDR2 FQNEAQ (reference sequence). The CDR3 DNA reads TGTGCCAGCAGCCCCTCCCCGGACAGGGACTATGGCTACACCTTC. It is translated as CASSPSPDRDYGYTF. The full variable domain, its missing parts supplied by reference TRBV7-9 and TRBJ1-2, is DTGVSQNPRHKITKRGQNVTFRCDPISEHNRLYWYRQTLGQGPEFLTYFQNEAQLEKSRLLSDRFSAERPKGSFSTLEIQRTEQGDSAMYLCASSPSPDRDYGYTFGSGTRLTVV.

As concerns this clone: Other DNA sequences within the sample encode an identical CDR3. This rearrangement joins TRBV4-3 to TRBJ2-1; unclear D gene. This CDR3 spans 13 amino acids. Germline CDR1 and CDR2: LGHNA and YSLEER. The V end lost 1 base, the J end lost 4 bases, and 5 bases lay between the germline ends. Here the CDR3 DNA reads TGCGCCAGCAGCCAAGGACTGTACAATGAGCAGTTCTTC. This gives the protein CASSQGLYNEQFF.

This clone was recorded once. The rearrangement joins TRBV5-6 to TRBJ2-7; the D is unclear. Trimming took off 3 bases at V and 5 bases at J, with 12 bases between the two ends. The CDR3 consists of 13 residues. Germline CDR1 SGHDT, CDR2 YYEEEE. Here the CDR3 DNA reads TGTGCCAGCAGCTCGGACCCCCCCGACGAGCAGTACTTC. Protein: CASSSDPPDEQYF.

The chain uses TRBV2 and TRBJ2-1, with 7 bases that match TRBD2. The CDR3 runs to 18 residues. With V trimmed by 2 bases and J by 5 bases, 15 bases remained unmatched. CDR1 is SNHLY, CDR2 FYNNEI, per germline. Here the CDR3 DNA reads TGTGCCAGCAGTGAAATCCTTCGACTAGCCGCCACCGACAATGAGCAGTTCTTC. Translating gives CASSEILRLAATDNEQFF.

V is TRBV7-2 and J is TRBJ1-2; D perhaps matches TRBD1 (5 bases). Germline assignment: CDR1 SGHTA and CDR2 FQGNSA. The V gene lost 5 bases and the J gene lost 7 bases, with 17 bases spanning the gap. There are 14 residues in the CDR3. DNA of the CDR3: TGTGCCAGCAGCCCAACTTCAGGGTCTGGTGGCTACACCTTC. It translates to CASSPTSGSGGYTF.